This T cell receptor (beta chain) stems from a study of blood T cell repertoires in COVID-19 (TCRdb year 2020). The study in broad terms: Samples covering the acute and convalescent phases of COVID-19 were provided by collaborators in the United States, Italy and Spain. The prospective study material was composed of cDNA or gDNA derived from T cells, B-cell-depleted T cells, or PBMCs. Deeply sampled blood TCRbeta repertoires from subjects exposed to, actively infected with, or recovered from COVID-19 were included in the dataset. The repertoires were released in a freely available public database intended as a resource for research on the immune response to SARS-CoV-2. Samples came from the ongoing ImmuneRACE study (first 160 participants) plus 1,254 subjects from 6 global collaborators. A de-identified subject ID, COVID-19 status, age in years and sex were almost always included in the sample metadata. Where available, HLA class I and class II types were taken from metadata supplied by the sample provider and were not determined by assay-based typing.

The cysteine opens and the phenylalanine closes a CDR3 of 16 amino acids. Only CDR3 DNA remains: 48 bases, in frame from the first base. The germline V gene specifies KGHSH as CDR1 and LQKENI as CDR2. Cut back by 0 bases and 2 bases, the V and J ends lie 11 bases apart. TCRbeta CDR3 regions were amplified from genomic DNA by means of the immunoSEQ Assay, a bias-controlled multiplex PCR. The authors' analysis ran thus. Within the assay, amplification of reference gene primers was used to estimate how many nucleated cells each sample contained. Sequence reads were collapsed and filtered to measure the absolute abundance of every unique TCRbeta CDR3 rearrangement. For each sample, productive Simpson clonality was calculated as the square root of Simpson's diversity index over productive rearrangements. TCRdb holds this immuneACCESS table with in-frame rearrangements only. Some clones are missing; in checked studies, unresolved V genes explain under half, and the rest has no known cause. V and J calls and clone size follow that table, whereas D and trimming were derived from the DNA. Within this sample are hundreds of thousands of clones, with about 85% of them counted one time only. The top ten constitute just over 7% of the sample.

Comment on this clone: Its antigen remains unidentified. No base-level quality is on record; no much larger clone is a single base apart.

Samples from volunteer blood donors who had recovered from COVID-19 were contributed by a second Seattle source. Each collaborating institution followed its own protocols to collect whole blood in K2EDTA tubes. Collaborator samples were shipped for TCRbeta analysis as frozen whole blood, isolated PBMCs, or DNA extracted from either sample type. The research as a whole found: The amount of clinical and demographic metadata varied by source and participant and was provided uncurated.

The V and J segments used are TRBV18 and TRBJ2-1; a weak D assignment points to TRBD2 (5 bases agree). The sample taken for sequencing was peripheral blood. The receptor's source is a man aged 60 to 69 who had recovered from COVID-19. CDR3 sequence: CASSPPSAGTYNEQFF. The bases read TGTGCCAGCTCACCACCAAGTGCGGGTACCTACAATGAGCAGTTCTTC.